This is a list of T cell receptor beta chains from one sample in a study of blood T cell repertoires in COVID-19. Produced via immunoSEQ multiplex PCR; TCRdb's table is partial and in-frame only. The data contain more than 150,000 clones, around 84% of them singletons. Material for sequencing was peripheral blood. The source of these receptors is a man aged 35-49 years with active or convalescent COVID-19. Each CDR3 is given with its conserved first and last residue.

CDR3 protein	V gene	J gene
CASIGAGYSPLHF	TRBV6-5	TRBJ1-6
CASSPQGYEQFF	TRBV6-6	TRBJ2-1
CASSLGADTQYF	TRBV10-1	TRBJ2-3
CAWGTGSGANVLTF	TRBV30	TRBJ2-6
CASSDSRNQPQHF	TRBV12-3/TRBV12-4	TRBJ1-5
CASSPRSGGAADTQYF	TRBV3-1/TRBV3-2	TRBJ2-3
CAWMSRASFYEQYF	TRBV30	TRBJ2-7
CSARGAGPQHF	TRBV20-1	TRBJ1-5
CASSYSRVGYNEQFF	TRBV6-2/TRBV6-3	TRBJ2-1
CASSRDRQGGKNIQYF	TRBV4-1	TRBJ2-4
CASSPQTGYLDYNEQFF	TRBV7-7	TRBJ2-1
CASSQEAWGGIYGYTF	TRBV3-1/TRBV3-2	TRBJ1-2
CASASVLPTQYF	TRBV28	TRBJ2-3
CASSVAGGVPGELFF	TRBV9	TRBJ2-2
CASRSQGARQPQHF	TRBV27	TRBJ1-5
CASSESTGANTEAFF	TRBV10-2	TRBJ1-1
CASSQDTGAIPVFEKLFF	TRBV4-2	TRBJ1-4
CASSQIEFSYEQYF	TRBV4-1	TRBJ2-7
CATKKTGAPSLLFF	TRBV28	TRBJ1-4
CASSLMAGSGNTIYF	TRBV11-3	TRBJ1-3
CASTSPSRPEVQFF	TRBV7-2	TRBJ2-1
CASSLPRLGEKLFF	TRBV27	TRBJ1-4
CASSQDTGGLETQYF	TRBV4-3	TRBJ2-5
CASSHTGLDGSPLHF	TRBV4-3	TRBJ1-6
CASKQGAANEKLFF	TRBV19	TRBJ1-4
CASSLAGGRSEQFF	TRBV6-5	TRBJ2-1
CATSDWQGDGYTF	TRBV24-1	TRBJ1-2
CASSPFQGAGAEAFF	TRBV16	TRBJ1-1
CASSPRTGNTEAFF	TRBV18	TRBJ1-1
CASGLEPNTEAFF	TRBV12-5	TRBJ1-1
CASSLEASRRDNEQFF	TRBV5-1	TRBJ2-1
CASSQARGQTGASNQPQHF	TRBV4-1	TRBJ1-5